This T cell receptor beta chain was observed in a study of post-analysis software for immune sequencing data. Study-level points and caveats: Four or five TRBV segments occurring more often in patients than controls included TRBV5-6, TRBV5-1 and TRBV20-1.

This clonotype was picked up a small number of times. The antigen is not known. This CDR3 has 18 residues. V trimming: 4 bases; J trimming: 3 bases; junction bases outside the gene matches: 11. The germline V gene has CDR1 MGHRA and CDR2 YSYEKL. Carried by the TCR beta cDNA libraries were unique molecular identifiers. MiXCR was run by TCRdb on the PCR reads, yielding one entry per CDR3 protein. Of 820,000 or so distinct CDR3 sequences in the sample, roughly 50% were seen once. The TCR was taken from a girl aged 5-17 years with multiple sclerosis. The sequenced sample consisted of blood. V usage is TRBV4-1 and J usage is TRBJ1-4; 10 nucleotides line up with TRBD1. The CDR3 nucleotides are TGCGCCAGCAGCCTAAGGGACAGGGGAGGAGCACCTAATGAAAAACTGTTTTTT. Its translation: CASSLRDRGGAPNEKLFF.